This T cell receptor (beta chain) was recorded in a study of blood T cell repertoires in COVID-19. Per the original methods: Using reference gene primer amplification, nucleated cell counts were estimated. Here immunoSEQ multiplex PCR was the method, and the copy in TCRdb shows in-frame clones only, minus some. The V and J calls and the clone size are those of that table, but D and trimming were determined from the DNA. The data show some 70,000 clones, with 76% seen just once and 15% held by the top ten. In Seattle, patients joined the study during active infection and were tracked longitudinally. Trimming took off 3 bases at V and 7 bases at J, with 8 bases between the two ends. Germline CDR1 reads MNHNS; CDR2 reads SASEGT. The CDR3 is 12 residues long.

The receptor was isolated from a man in his 60s with COVID-19, enrolled during active disease. V usage is TRBV6-1 and J usage is TRBJ2-3, with D tentatively TRBD1 (6 bases). Sequences were obtained from peripheral blood. The CDR3 sequence: CASSDGTYTQYF. The CDR3, as DNA: TGTGCCAGCAGTGACGGGACATATACGCAGTATTTT.